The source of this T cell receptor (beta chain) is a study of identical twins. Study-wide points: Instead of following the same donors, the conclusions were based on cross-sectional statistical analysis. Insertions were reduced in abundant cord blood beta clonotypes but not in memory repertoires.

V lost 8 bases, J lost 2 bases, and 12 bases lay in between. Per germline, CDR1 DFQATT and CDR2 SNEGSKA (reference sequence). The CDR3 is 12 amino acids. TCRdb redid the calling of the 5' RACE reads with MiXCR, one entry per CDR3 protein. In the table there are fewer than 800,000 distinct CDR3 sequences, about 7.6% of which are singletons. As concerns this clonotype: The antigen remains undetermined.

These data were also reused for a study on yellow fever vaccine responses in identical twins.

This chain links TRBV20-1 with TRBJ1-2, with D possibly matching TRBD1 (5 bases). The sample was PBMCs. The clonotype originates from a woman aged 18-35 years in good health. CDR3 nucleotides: TGCAGTACGGACACTGACAACTATGGCTACACCTTC. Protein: CSTDTDNYGYTF.